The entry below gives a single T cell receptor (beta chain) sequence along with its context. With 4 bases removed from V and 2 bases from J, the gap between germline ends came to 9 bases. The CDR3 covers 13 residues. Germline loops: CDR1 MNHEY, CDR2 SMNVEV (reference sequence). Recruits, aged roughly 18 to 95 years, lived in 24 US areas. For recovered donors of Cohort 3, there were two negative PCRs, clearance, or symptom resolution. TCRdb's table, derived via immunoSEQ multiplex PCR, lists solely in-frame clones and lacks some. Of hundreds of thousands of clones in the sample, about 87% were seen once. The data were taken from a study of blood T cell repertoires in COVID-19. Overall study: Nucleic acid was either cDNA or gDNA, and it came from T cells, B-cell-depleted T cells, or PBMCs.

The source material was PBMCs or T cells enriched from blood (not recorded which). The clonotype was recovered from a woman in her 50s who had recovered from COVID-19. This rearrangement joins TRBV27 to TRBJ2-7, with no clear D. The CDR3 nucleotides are TGTGCCAGCAGTTCCGGGTCCCCCTACGAGCAGTACTTC. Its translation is CASSSGSPYEQYF.